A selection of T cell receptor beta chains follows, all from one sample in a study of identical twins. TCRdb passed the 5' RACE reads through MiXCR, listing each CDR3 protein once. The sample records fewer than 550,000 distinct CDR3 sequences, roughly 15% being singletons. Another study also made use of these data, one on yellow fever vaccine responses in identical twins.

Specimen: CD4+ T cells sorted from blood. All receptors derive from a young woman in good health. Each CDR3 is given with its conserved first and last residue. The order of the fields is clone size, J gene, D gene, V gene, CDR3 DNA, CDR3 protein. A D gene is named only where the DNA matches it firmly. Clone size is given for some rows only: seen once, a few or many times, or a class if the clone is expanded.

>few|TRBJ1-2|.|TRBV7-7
TGTGCCAGCAGCTCCGCAGGGAGGGGCTATGGCTACACCTTC
CASSSAGRGYGYTF
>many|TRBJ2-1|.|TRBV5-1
TGCGCCAGCAGCCGACAGATTTCGTATGAGCAGTTCTTC
CASSRQISYEQFF
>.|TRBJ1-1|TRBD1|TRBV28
TGTGCCAGCAGTGCCCCCGGGACAGGGAACACTGAAGCTTTCTTT
CASSAPGTGNTEAFF
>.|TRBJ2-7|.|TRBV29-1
TGCAGCGTTAAAGTACCGGGCGAGCAGTACTTC
CSVKVPGEQYF
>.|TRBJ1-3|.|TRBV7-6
TGTGCCAGCAGCCCCCGCGGGGGGCCCGGAAACACCATATATTTT
CASSPRGGPGNTIYF
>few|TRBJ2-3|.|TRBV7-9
TGTGCCAGCAGCACCGGGACAATCGATACGCAGTATTTT
CASSTGTIDTQYF
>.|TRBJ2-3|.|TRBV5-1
TGCGCCAGCAGCCAAACCTTCGAGAGACCAAACACAGATACGCAGTATTTT
CASSQTFERPNTDTQYF
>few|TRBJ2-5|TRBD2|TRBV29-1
TGCAGCGCACTAGCGGACCAAGAGACCCAGTACTTC
CSALADQETQYF
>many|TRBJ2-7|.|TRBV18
TGTGCCAGCTCACTCACAGGGAACTACGAGCAGTACTTC
CASSLTGNYEQYF
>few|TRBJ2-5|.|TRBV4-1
TGCGCCAGCAGCCCAGGGACGGCGGAGACCCAGTACTTC
CASSPGTAETQYF
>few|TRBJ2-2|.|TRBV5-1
TGCGCCAGCAGCTTGCCCAGCGGTGCGAACACCGGGGAGCTGTTTTTT
CASSLPSGANTGELFF
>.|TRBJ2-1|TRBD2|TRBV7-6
TGTGCCAGCAGCTTTAAAGTGCGGGGGGGAGGGAATGAGCAGTTCTTC
CASSFKVRGGGNEQFF
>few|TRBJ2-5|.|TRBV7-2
TGTGCCAGCAGCTTAGCGCAACTCCCCTCGGAGACCCAGTACTTC
CASSLAQLPSETQYF
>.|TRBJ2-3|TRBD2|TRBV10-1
TGCGCCAGCAGTCCGGGGGGGATCCCGTATTTT
CASSPGGIPYF
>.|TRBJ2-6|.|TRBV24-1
TGTGCCACCAGTGATTCCCGCTCTGGGGCCAACGTCCTGACTTTC
CATSDSRSGANVLTF
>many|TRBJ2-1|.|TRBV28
TGTGCCAGCAGTTTCACCACGACGGGTAGCGGAAAGAGGAATGAGCAGTTCTTC
CASSFTTTGSGKRNEQFF
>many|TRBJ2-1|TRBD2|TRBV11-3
TGTGCCAGCAGCCCAGGACTAGCGGGAGCCAATGAGCAGTTCTTC
CASSPGLAGANEQFF
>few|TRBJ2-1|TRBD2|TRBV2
TGTGCCAGCAGTGAATCCCAGGGACTAGCGGTCAATGAGCAGTTCTTC
CASSESQGLAVNEQFF
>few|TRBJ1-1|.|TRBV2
TGTGCCAGCAGTGGAGGACCGATGGGGACTTTCTTT
CASSGGPMGTFF
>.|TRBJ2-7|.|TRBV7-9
TGTGCCAGCCAGACTAGTCCTGGATCCTACGAGCAGTACTTC
CASQTSPGSYEQYF
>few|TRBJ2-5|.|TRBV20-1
TGCAGTGCTTACAGGGATGGAGAGACCCAGTACTTC
CSAYRDGETQYF
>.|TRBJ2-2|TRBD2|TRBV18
TGTGCCAGCTCACCCCGGGCGGGGGTGAACACCGGGGAGCTGTTTTTT
CASSPRAGVNTGELFF
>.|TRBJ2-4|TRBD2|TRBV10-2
TGCGCCAGCAGAGGACATCGGACTAGCGGGAGAATCGTTCAGTACTTC
CASRGHRTSGRIVQYF
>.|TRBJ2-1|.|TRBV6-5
TGTGCCAGCAGTTACTCGCGGCAGGGGCTTTACAATGAGCAGTTCTTC
CASSYSRQGLYNEQFF
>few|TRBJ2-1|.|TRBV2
TGTGCCAGCAGTGCCCGGGGTAACAATGAGCAGTTCTTC
CASSARGNNEQFF
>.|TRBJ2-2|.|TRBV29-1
TGCAGCGCAGACGGGACCTCGAACACCGGGGAGCTGTTTTTT
CSADGTSNTGELFF
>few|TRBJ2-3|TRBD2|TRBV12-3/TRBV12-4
TGTGCCAGCAGCCCCCAGAGCGGGAGTGTGCAGTATTTT
CASSPQSGSVQYF
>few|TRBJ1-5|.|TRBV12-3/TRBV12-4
TGTGCCAGCGTTCCGCAAGGTCAGCCCCAGCATTTT
CASVPQGQPQHF
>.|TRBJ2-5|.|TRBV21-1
TGTGCCAGCAGCAAAAACGACAGGGGCAAGACCCAGTACTTC
CASSKNDRGKTQYF
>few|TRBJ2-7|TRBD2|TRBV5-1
TGCGCCAGCAGCTTGGATTTCGATTCGGGACTACGGAGCTCCTACGAGCAGTACTTC
CASSLDFDSGLRSSYEQYF
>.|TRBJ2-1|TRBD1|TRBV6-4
TGTGCCAGCAGTGACGGGACAGGGTACAATGCGCAGTTCTTC
CASSDGTGYNAQFF
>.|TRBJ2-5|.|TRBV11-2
TGTGCCAGCACCCCCTCATTTGGTGGACCTAGGCGAGAAGAGACCCAGTACTTC
CASTPSFGGPRREETQYF
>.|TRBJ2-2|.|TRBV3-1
TGTGCCAGCAGCCACCAGGGGAACACCGGGGAGCTGTTTTTT
CASSHQGNTGELFF
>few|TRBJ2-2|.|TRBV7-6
TGTGCCAGCATCCATAGCGGGAACACCGGGGAGCTGTTTTTT
CASIHSGNTGELFF
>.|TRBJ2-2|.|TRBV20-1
TGCAGTGCAAACGGGGACCCGGCGTGGGCCGGGGAGCTGTTTTTT
CSANGDPAWAGELFF
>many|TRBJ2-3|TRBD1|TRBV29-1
TGCAGCGTTGAACCAGGGGGAAACACAGATACGCAGTATTTT
CSVEPGGNTDTQYF
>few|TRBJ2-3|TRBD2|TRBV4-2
TGTGCCAGCAGCCAAGATCACGCTCGACTAGCGGGGACCACAGATACGCAGTATTTT
CASSQDHARLAGTTDTQYF
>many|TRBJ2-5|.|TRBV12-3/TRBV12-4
TGTGCCAGCAGTCCTGGGGTAGCTCCCCGGGAAGAGACCCAGTACTTC
CASSPGVAPREETQYF
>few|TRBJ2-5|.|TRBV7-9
TGTGCCAGCAGCTTGACGGTTCAGTACTTC
CASSLTVQYF
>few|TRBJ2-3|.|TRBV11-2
TGTGCCAGCAGGGACCAAGGGGCAGATACGCAGTATTTT
CASRDQGADTQYF
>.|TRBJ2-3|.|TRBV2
TGTGCCAGCAGTGAACAGGTGGCCGCAGATACGCAGTATTTT
CASSEQVAADTQYF
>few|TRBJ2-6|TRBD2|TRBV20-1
TGCAGTGCTATTAAAGCGGGAGTGGGCTTTGGGGCCAACGTCCTGACTTTC
CSAIKAGVGFGANVLTF
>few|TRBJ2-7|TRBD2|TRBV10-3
TGTGCCATCAGTGACCCAGGGAGGGCCTTAACGAATGGCGAGCAGTACTTC
CAISDPGRALTNGEQYF
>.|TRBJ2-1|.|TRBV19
TGTGCCAGTAGTATGCGAGGGCTGATGGACAATGAGCAGTTCTTC
CASSMRGLMDNEQFF
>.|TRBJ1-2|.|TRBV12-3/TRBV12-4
TGTGCCAGCAGTTTTGAACAAGGAGGCTATGGCTACACCTTC
CASSFEQGGYGYTF
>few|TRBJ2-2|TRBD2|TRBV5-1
TGCGCCAGCAGCTTGGTTCCTCTAGCGGGGCCGAACACCGGGGAGCTGTTTTTT
CASSLVPLAGPNTGELFF
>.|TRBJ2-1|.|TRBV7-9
TGTGCCAGCAGTTCTCTTCCCGTGAGAGGGTCCTACAATGAGCAGTTCTTC
CASSSLPVRGSYNEQFF
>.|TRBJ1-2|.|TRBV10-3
TGTGCCATCAGTGGACAGGACGGCTATGGCTACACCTTC
CAISGQDGYGYTF
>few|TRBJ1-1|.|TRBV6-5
TGTGCCAGCAGTTACGGGGGGATGAACACTGAAGCTTTCTTT
CASSYGGMNTEAFF
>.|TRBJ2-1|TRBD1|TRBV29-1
TGCAGCGTTGAAAGGGACAGGGGGCTTAGTGAGCAGTTCTTC
CSVERDRGLSEQFF
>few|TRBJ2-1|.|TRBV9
TGTGCCAGCAGCTCCCGGGACCCGGCGGGGGAGCAGTTCTTC
CASSSRDPAGEQFF
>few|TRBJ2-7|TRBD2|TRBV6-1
TGTGCCAGCCGACTAGCGGCCTACGAGCAGTACTTC
CASRLAAYEQYF
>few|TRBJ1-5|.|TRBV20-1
TGCAGTGCTAGAGGTTACGGGGGGCTAGGTCAGCCCCAGCATTTT
CSARGYGGLGQPQHF
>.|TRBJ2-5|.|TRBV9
TGTGCCAGCAGCCAGACAGGTATCGAAGAGACCCAGTACTTC
CASSQTGIEETQYF
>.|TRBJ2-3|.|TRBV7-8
TGTGCCAGCAGCTTATTCGGGGCCCCCACAGATACGCAGTATTTT
CASSLFGAPTDTQYF
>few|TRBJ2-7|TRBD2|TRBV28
TGTGCCAGCAGTTCCCTTTGGGGGGGCTACGAGCAGTACTTC
CASSSLWGGYEQYF
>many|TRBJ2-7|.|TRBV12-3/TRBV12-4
TGTGCCAGCAGTTCCCCTGAGGGGGTGTACTTC
CASSSPEGVYF